A selection of T cell receptor beta chains follows, all from one sample in a study of T cell changes during pregnancy in multiple sclerosis. Libraries were prepared by immunoSEQ multiplex PCR; TCRdb keeps only in-frame clonotypes and omits some of them. Seen here are about 40,000 clones, roughly nine tenths observed once, and the top ten hold roughly 13%. The sample consisted of CD8+ T cells from peripheral blood mononuclear cells, taken in the first trimester of pregnancy. The source is a female donor with multiple sclerosis, enrolled in a pregnancy study. The CDR3 runs from the conserved cysteine through the conserved F or W. The order of the fields is clone size, D gene, J gene, V gene, CDR3 protein, CDR3 DNA. A D gene is named only where the DNA matches it firmly. Size values are once, few and many counts, or a class for expanded clones, and some rows have none.

- TRBD2 TRBJ2-1 TRBV6-4 CASSALAGLNNEQFF TGTGCCAGCAGTGCCCTAGCGGGGTTAAACAATGAGCAGTTCTTC
- - TRBJ2-7 TRBV9 CASSVEDTYEQYF TGTGCCAGCAGCGTAGAGGACACCTACGAGCAGTACTTC
- TRBD2 TRBJ2-1 TRBV14 CASSRLGGADEQFF TGTGCCAGCAGCCGGCTCGGGGGGGCCGATGAGCAGTTCTTC
- - TRBJ1-2 TRBV7-9 CASSSESLGYTF TGTGCCAGCAGCTCAGAATCTCTGGGCTACACCTTC
- - TRBJ2-1 TRBV7-9 CASSLGHFTNNEQFF TGTGCCAGCAGCTTAGGACACTTTACCAACAATGAGCAGTTCTTC
- TRBD2 TRBJ2-3 TRBV29-1 CSVAAGVTDTQYF TGCAGCGTTGCGGCGGGGGTCACAGATACGCAGTATTTT
- - TRBJ1-2 TRBV5-6 CASSLGEDPYGYTF TGTGCCAGCAGCTTGGGGGAGGATCCCTATGGCTACACCTTC
- - TRBJ2-7 TRBV5-6 CASSFGTSYEQYF TGTGCCAGCAGCTTCGGGACATCCTACGAGCAGTACTTC
- TRBD2 TRBJ2-3 TRBV6-5 CASTERGGEDTQYF TGTGCCAGCACGGAGCGGGGGGGCGAAGATACGCAGTATTTT
- TRBD1 TRBJ1-1 TRBV16 CASRPDRGLTNTEAFF TGTGCCAGCAGGCCTGACAGGGGGCTAACGAACACTGAAGCTTTCTTT
- TRBD1 TRBJ1-2 TRBV7-8 CASRVGTGGNYGYTF TGTGCCAGCAGGGTCGGGACAGGGGGGAACTATGGCTACACCTTC
- TRBD1 TRBJ2-7 TRBV5-6 CASTRGTGLYEQYF TGTGCCAGCACCAGAGGGACAGGGCTTTACGAGCAGTACTTC
- - TRBJ2-5 TRBV4-1 CASSQDGQTQETQYF TGCGCCAGCAGCCAAGATGGGCAGACCCAAGAGACCCAGTACTTC
- TRBD2 TRBJ2-1 TRBV6-4 CASSSSPAGGSNEQFF TGTGCCAGCAGTTCTTCCCCAGCGGGGGGGTCCAATGAGCAGTTCTTC
- - TRBJ2-1 TRBV6-1 CASSEQGWFVDEQFF TGTGCCAGCAGTGAACAGGGGTGGTTCGTGGATGAGCAGTTCTTC
- - TRBJ1-6 TRBV18 CASSPARRTLHF TGTGCCAGCTCCCCTGCGAGGAGGACCCTCCACTTT
- TRBD1 TRBJ2-1 TRBV7-9 CASSLPRGQYNEQFF TGTGCCAGCAGCTTACCTAGGGGGCAATACAATGAGCAGTTCTTC
- - TRBJ1-1 TRBV7-9 CASSPQGTEAFF TGTGCCAGCAGCCCACAGGGCACTGAAGCTTTCTTT
- - TRBJ1-1 TRBV7-8 CASSAGQTEAFF TGTGCCAGCAGCGCTGGACAGACTGAAGCTTTCTTT
- TRBD2 TRBJ2-2 TRBV5-5 CAIRTSLAGELFF TGTGCCATCAGGACTAGCTTGGCCGGGGAGCTGTTTTTT
- - TRBJ2-7 TRBV27 CASSLFTGSYEQYF TGTGCCAGCAGTTTATTTACGGGTTCCTACGAGCAGTACTTC
- - TRBJ2-7 TRBV27 CASSLSSLAYEQYF TGTGCCAGCAGTTTGAGTAGCTTAGCCTACGAGCAGTACTTC
- TRBD1 TRBJ2-1 TRBV27 CASSALRDSLNEQFF TGTGCCAGCAGTGCACTCCGGGACAGCCTCAATGAGCAGTTCTTC
- TRBD2 TRBJ2-1 TRBV2 CASSGRIAGGHNEQFF TGTGCCAGCAGTGGCCGAATAGCGGGGGGGCACAATGAGCAGTTCTTC
- - TRBJ1-6 TRBV30 CAWTPGGQSPLHF TGTGCCTGGACTCCGGGGGGCCAGTCACCCCTCCACTTT
- TRBD1 TRBJ2-5 TRBV14 CASSQIPGQGQETQYF TGTGCCAGCAGCCAAATCCCGGGACAGGGACAAGAGACCCAGTACTTC
- TRBD2 TRBJ2-5 TRBV9 CASSAPIAGGLETQYF TGTGCCAGCAGCGCTCCCATAGCGGGGGGGCTGGAGACCCAGTACTTC
- - TRBJ1-5 TRBV9 CASSDGHNQPQHF TGTGCCAGCAGCGATGGACACAATCAGCCCCAGCATTTT
- - TRBJ1-1 TRBV27 CASSLEGGTEAFF TGTGCCAGCAGTTTAGAGGGCGGGACTGAAGCTTTCTTT
- - TRBJ1-2 TRBV21-1 CASSKVLQGNYGYTF TGTGCCAGCAGCAAAGTGCTACAGGGAAACTATGGCTACACCTTC
once TRBD2 TRBJ2-3 TRBV4-2 CASSQDRLAASTDTQYF TGTGCCAGCAGCCAAGATAGGCTAGCGGCCAGCACAGATACGCAGTATTTT
- TRBD1 TRBJ2-7 TRBV29-1 CSVWGQGPYEQYF TGCAGCGTTTGGGGACAGGGCCCCTACGAGCAGTACTTC
- - TRBJ2-3 TRBV29-1 CSVDADTQYF TGCAGCGTTGACGCAGATACGCAGTATTTT
- - TRBJ1-1 TRBV15 CATSRSTGLNTEAFF TGTGCCACCAGCAGATCCACAGGGCTGAACACTGAAGCTTTCTTT
- - TRBJ1-1 TRBV11-2 CASSNPGLPNTEAFF TGTGCCAGCAGCAACCCAGGACTCCCGAACACTGAAGCTTTCTTT
once - TRBJ1-2 TRBV7-9 CASSLGGGYGYTF TGTGCCAGCAGCTTAGGGGGCGGCTATGGCTACACCTTC
- - TRBJ2-5 TRBV27 CASSLVGHGVAQYF TGTGCCAGCAGTTTAGTAGGGCACGGGGTAGCCCAGTACTTC
- TRBD1 TRBJ2-7 TRBV9 CASSSRQGSYEQYF TGTGCCAGCAGCTCCCGACAGGGGTCCTACGAGCAGTACTTC
once - TRBJ2-7 TRBV15 CATSSLKGGDPYEQYF TGTGCCACCAGCAGCCTAAAGGGGGGGGATCCCTACGAGCAGTACTTC
- TRBD1 TRBJ1-4 TRBV9 CASSAQGAGEKLFF TGTGCCAGCAGCGCCCAGGGGGCAGGGGAAAAACTGTTTTTT
- TRBD2 TRBJ2-7 TRBV7-2 CASSLVASGDYEQYF TGTGCCAGCAGCTTAGTGGCTAGCGGGGACTACGAGCAGTACTTC
- TRBD2 TRBJ2-7 TRBV29-1 CSVWGGTTFEQYF TGCAGCGTTTGGGGAGGGACTACCTTCGAGCAGTACTTC
- - TRBJ1-6 TRBV6-6 CASSPGDPPLHF TGTGCCAGCAGCCCGGGGGATCCACCCCTCCACTTT
- - TRBJ2-2 TRBV18 CASSPAGTGELFF TGTGCCAGCTCACCGGCGGGGACCGGGGAGCTGTTTTTT
- - TRBJ1-2 TRBV30 CAWSVGEDGYTF TGTGCCTGGAGTGTTGGAGAGGATGGCTACACCTTC
- - TRBJ2-7 TRBV9 CASSVATSQVYEQYF TGTGCCAGCAGCGTAGCCACCAGCCAGGTCTACGAGCAGTACTTC
- TRBD1 TRBJ1-6 TRBV5-6 CASSPSRTGSQNSPLHF TGTGCCAGCAGCCCCTCTCGGACAGGGAGTCAAAATTCACCCCTCCACTTT
- - TRBJ2-1 TRBV19 CASSITVGSYNEQFF TGTGCCAGTAGTATAACTGTAGGGAGCTACAATGAGCAGTTCTTC
- - TRBJ1-2 TRBV9 CASSVGGPDYGYTF TGTGCCAGCAGCGTAGGGGGCCCAGACTATGGCTACACCTTC
- - TRBJ1-1 TRBV5-5 CASSFFDWNTEAFF TGTGCCAGCAGCTTCTTCGACTGGAACACTGAAGCTTTCTTT
- TRBD1 TRBJ1-4 TRBV19 CASRDRERGGGEKLFF TGTGCCAGTAGGGACAGGGAGAGGGGAGGAGGAGAAAAACTGTTTTTT